Listed here is a single T cell receptor beta chain. All enrollees were about 18 to 100 years old and from about 24 US areas. Participants' own reports of clinical history determined their cohort assignment. This entry belongs to a study of blood T cell repertoires in COVID-19. Study as a whole: Acute and convalescent COVID-19 samples came from the United States, Italy and Spain.

How the authors handled the data: Cell counts per sample came from amplifying reference gene primers. Using immunoSEQ multiplex PCR, the repertoire was profiled, and TCRdb retains in-frame clones only, with some absent. V, J and clone size were drawn from that table, and D and trimming were deduced from the DNA. The sample carries roughly 260,000 clones, 75% to 90% recorded once. Germline CDR1 reads SGHRS; CDR2 reads YFSETQ. Trimming left V 6 bases short and J 3 bases short, with 10 bases between. The CDR3 extends over 12 amino acids. This rearrangement joins TRBV5-1 to TRBJ2-7; tentatively, D is TRBD1 (6 bases). Material for sequencing was PBMCs or T cells enriched from blood (not recorded which). This TCR was sampled from a woman in her forties or fifties who had recovered from COVID-19. CDR3 nucleotide sequence: TGCGCCAGCACGGACAGTTTCTACGAGCAGTACTTC. Protein: CASTDSFYEQYF.